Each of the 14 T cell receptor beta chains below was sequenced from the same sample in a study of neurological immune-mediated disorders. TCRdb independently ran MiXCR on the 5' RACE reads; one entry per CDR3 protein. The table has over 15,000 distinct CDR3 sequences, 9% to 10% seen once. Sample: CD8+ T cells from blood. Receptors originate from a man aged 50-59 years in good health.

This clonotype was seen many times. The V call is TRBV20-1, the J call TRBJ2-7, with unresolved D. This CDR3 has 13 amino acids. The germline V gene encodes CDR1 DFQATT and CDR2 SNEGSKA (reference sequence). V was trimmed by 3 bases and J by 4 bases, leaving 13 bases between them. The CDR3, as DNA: TGCAGTGCTAGTTGGGAAGTCGGGTACGAGCAGTACTTC. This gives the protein CSASWEVGYEQYF.

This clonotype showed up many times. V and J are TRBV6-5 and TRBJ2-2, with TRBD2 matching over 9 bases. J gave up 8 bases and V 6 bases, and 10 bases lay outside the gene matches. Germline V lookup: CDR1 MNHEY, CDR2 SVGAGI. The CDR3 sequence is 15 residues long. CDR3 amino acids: CASRAVSGSSGELFF. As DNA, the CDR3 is TGTGCCAGCAGGGCGGTTAGCGGGAGTTCAGGGGAGCTGTTTTTT.

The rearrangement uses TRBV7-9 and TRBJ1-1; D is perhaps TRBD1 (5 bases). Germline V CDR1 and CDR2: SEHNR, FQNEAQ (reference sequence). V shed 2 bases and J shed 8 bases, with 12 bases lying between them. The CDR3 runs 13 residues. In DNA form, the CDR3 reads TGTGCCAGCAGCTTAAGAAGGGGACTCGAAGCTTTCTTT. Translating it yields CASSLRRGLEAFF.

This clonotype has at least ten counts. The CDR3 coding sequence is TGCAGCGTTGAGGGAGCAGGGGAGGACGAGCAGTACTTC. This sequence encodes CSVEGAGEDEQYF. The rearrangement links TRBV29-1 to TRBJ2-7, with D perhaps being TRBD1 or TRBD2 (6 bases each). CDR3 length: 13 amino acids. The germline gives CDR1 SQVTM, CDR2 ANQGSEA. V was clipped by 3 bases and J by 5 bases, with 14 bases between them.

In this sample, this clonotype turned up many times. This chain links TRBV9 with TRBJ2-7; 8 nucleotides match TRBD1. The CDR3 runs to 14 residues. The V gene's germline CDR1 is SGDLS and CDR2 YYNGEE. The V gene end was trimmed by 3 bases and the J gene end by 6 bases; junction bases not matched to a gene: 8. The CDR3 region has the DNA TGTGCCAGCAGCGGACGACAGGGGTTGGGCGAGCAGTACTTC. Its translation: CASSGRQGLGEQYF.

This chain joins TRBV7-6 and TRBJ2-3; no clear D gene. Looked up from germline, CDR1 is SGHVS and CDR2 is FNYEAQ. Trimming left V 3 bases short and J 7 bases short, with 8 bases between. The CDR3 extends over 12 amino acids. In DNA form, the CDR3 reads TGTGCCAGCAGCTTGGCAACATATACGCAGTATTTT. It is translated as CASSLATYTQYF.

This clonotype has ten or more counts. Here the CDR3 DNA reads TGTGCCAGCAGCTCCGAAACAGGGTTCAACACTGAAGCTTTCTTT. Translated: CASSSETGFNTEAFF. This chain connects TRBV11-2 to TRBJ1-1; possible D gene TRBD1, 6 bases. The CDR3 spans 15 residues. The germline V gene encodes CDR1 SGHAT and CDR2 FQNNGV. The germline V and J ends were trimmed by 4 bases and 2 bases, with 14 bases remaining between them.

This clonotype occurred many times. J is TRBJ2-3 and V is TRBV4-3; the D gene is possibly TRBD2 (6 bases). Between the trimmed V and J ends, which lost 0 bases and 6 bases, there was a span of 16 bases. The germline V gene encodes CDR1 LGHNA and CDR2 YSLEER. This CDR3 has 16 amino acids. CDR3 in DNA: TGCGCCAGCAGCCAAGATCGGGCGGGGTGGGGCGATACGCAGTATTTT. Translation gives CASSQDRAGWGDTQYF.

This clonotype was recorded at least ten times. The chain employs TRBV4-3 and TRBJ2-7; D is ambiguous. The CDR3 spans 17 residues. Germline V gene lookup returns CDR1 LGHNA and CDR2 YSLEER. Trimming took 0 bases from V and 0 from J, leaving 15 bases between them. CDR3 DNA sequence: TGCGCCAGCAGCCAAGATCCGGAACCGGAGAGCTCCTACGAGCAGTACTTC. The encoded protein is CASSQDPEPESSYEQYF.

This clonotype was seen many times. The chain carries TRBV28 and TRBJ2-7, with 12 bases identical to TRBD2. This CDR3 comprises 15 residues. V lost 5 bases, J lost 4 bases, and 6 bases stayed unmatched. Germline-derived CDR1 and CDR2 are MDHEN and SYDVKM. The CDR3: CASSPSTSGRYEQYF. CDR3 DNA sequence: TGTGCCAGCAGTCCCTCGACTAGCGGGAGATACGAGCAGTACTTC.

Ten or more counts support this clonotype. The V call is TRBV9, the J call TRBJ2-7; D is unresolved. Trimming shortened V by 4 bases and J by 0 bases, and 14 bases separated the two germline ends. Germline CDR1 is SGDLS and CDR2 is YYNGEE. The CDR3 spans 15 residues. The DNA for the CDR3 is TGTGCCAGCAGCCCAACAACCGCTAGCTCCTACGAGCAGTACTTC. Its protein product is CASSPTTASSYEQYF.

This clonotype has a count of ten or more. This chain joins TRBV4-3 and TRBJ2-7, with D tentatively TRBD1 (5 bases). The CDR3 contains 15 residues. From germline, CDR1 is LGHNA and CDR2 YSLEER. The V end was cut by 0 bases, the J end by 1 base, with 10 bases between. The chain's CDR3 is CASSQDIGESYEQYF. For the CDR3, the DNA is TGCGCCAGCAGCCAAGATATAGGGGAATCCTACGAGCAGTACTTC.

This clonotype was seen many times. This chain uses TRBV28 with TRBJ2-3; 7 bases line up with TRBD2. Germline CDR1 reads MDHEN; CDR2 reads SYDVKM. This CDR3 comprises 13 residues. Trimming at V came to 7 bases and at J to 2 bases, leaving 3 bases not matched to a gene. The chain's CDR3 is CASTGGNTDTQYF. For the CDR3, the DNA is TGTGCCAGCACGGGGGGAAACACAGATACGCAGTATTTT.

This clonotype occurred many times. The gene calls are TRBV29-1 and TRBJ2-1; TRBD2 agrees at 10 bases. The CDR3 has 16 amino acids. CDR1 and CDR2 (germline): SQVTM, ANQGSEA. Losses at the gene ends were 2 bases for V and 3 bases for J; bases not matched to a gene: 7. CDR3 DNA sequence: TGCAGCGTTGAACACCCTAGCGGGAGCCACTACAATGAGCAGTTCTTC. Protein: CSVEHPSGSHYNEQFF.